A single sample is the source of the 24 T cell receptor beta chains below, sequenced in a study of blood T cell repertoires in COVID-19. Assay: immunoSEQ multiplex PCR; the TCRdb copy retains only in-frame clones and omits some. There are tens of thousands of clones in the sample; around three quarters occur only once, and approximately 15% lies in the top ten. The sequencing sample was made of peripheral blood. Receptors were obtained from a man aged 55 to 70 with acute or convalescent COVID-19.

This rearrangement joins TRBV25-1 to TRBJ2-1; D may be TRBD1 (6 bases). CDR3 length equals 15 residues. Germline V gene lookup returns CDR1 MGHDK and CDR2 SYGVNS. V was cut by 3 bases and J by 7 bases, with 16 bases left in between. CDR3 DNA sequence: TGTGCCAGCAGTGATCCCTGGGGGCGCCTAAATGAGCAGTTCTTC. This sequence encodes CASSDPWGRLNEQFF.

This chain connects TRBV19 to TRBJ1-2; TRBD1 matches at 7 bases. The ends lost 6 bases at V and 6 bases at J; junction bases unmatched: 4. The germline gives CDR1 LNHDA, CDR2 SQIVND (reference sequence). This CDR3 has 12 amino acids. The chain's CDR3 is CASSRDSHGYTF. The CDR3 bases are TGTGCCAGTAGCAGGGACAGCCATGGCTACACCTTC.

The rearrangement uses TRBV4-2 and TRBJ1-6; 8 bases map to TRBD1. Trimming at V came to 3 bases and at J to 6 bases, leaving 4 bases not matched to a gene. CDR3 length equals 15 residues. CDR1 is LGHNA and CDR2 is YNFKEQ in the germline V gene. Written as DNA, the CDR3 is TGTGCCAGCAGCCACCCGGGACAGGTTAATTCACCCCTCCACTTT. This encodes CASSHPGQVNSPLHF.

The genes are TRBV27 and TRBJ1-1; D is undetermined. The CDR3 contains 12 residues. V was cut by 8 bases and J by 2 bases, with 9 bases left in between. Germline assignment: CDR1 MNHEY and CDR2 SMNVEV (reference sequence). The CDR3 DNA sequence: TGTGCCAGCCTAGGAATAAACACTGAAGCTTTCTTT. This codes for CASLGINTEAFF.

CDR3: CASSQVTTSAYNEQFF. CDR3 coding DNA: TGTGCCAGCAGCCAAGTCACCACTAGCGCTTACAATGAGCAGTTCTTC. The chain joins TRBV3-1 (or the pseudogene TRBV3-2) to TRBJ2-1, with TRBD2 matching 7 bases. The V gene's germline CDR1 is LGHDT and CDR2 YNNKEL (reference sequence). The CDR3 extends over 16 amino acids. After removal of 1 base from V and 4 bases from J, the junction contained 7 bases not matched to a gene.

The gene calls are TRBV7-9 and TRBJ2-2; D is perhaps TRBD1 (5 bases). Germline CDR1 and CDR2: SEHNR and FQNEAQ (reference sequence). Trimming removed 0 bases at V and 3 bases at J, with 11 bases between. This CDR3 has 16 residues. CDR3 nucleotide sequence: TGTGCCAGCAGCTTAGCACAGGCCCGGGACACCGGGGAGCTGTTTTTT. It translates to CASSLAQARDTGELFF.

This clone occurred a few times. The chain is built from TRBV5-1 and TRBJ1-6; TRBD1 might be the D (5 bases). V was shortened by 0 bases and J by 8 bases, with 12 bases between the two germline ends. Germline V gene lookup returns CDR1 SGHRS and CDR2 YFSETQ. The CDR3 runs to 15 residues. The CDR3 loop reads CASSLGEGGDSPLHF. CDR3 in DNA: TGCGCCAGCAGCTTGGGAGAGGGAGGGGATTCACCCCTCCACTTT. Complete variable domain (other parts from reference TRBV5-1 and TRBJ1-6): KAGVTQTPRYLIKTRGQQVTLSCSPISGHRSVSWYQQTPGQGLQFLFEYFSETQRNKGNFPGRFSGRQFSNSRSEMNVSTLELGDSALYLCASSLGEGGDSPLHFGNGTRLTVT.

V is TRBV2 and J is TRBJ2-3; unclear D gene. Trimming left V 10 bases short and J 4 bases short, with 12 bases between. The CDR3 extends over 12 amino acids. Germline CDR1 reads SNHLY; CDR2 reads FYNNEI. CDR3 in amino acids: CATHFVADTQYF. The CDR3 DNA follows: TGTGCCACCCACTTTGTCGCAGATACGCAGTATTTT. Full variable domain (remainder filled in from reference TRBV2 and TRBJ2-3): EPEVTQTPSHQVTQMGQEVILRCVPISNHLYFYWYRQILGQKVEFLVSFYNNEISEKSEIFDDQFSVERPDGSNFTLKIRSTKLEDSAMYFCATHFVADTQYFGPGTRLTVL.

This chain connects TRBV6-1 to TRBJ1-2, with a possible D match to TRBD1 (5 bases). The germline V gene encodes CDR1 MNHNS and CDR2 SASEGT. This CDR3 has 14 amino acids. V was clipped by 1 base and J by 4 bases, with 10 bases between them. The CDR3 sequence: CASSEGVTVYGYTF. Here the CDR3 DNA reads TGTGCCAGCAGTGAAGGGGTGACAGTCTATGGCTACACCTTC.

The chain uses TRBV7-9 and TRBJ2-7; no clear D. Per the germline V gene, CDR1 is SEHNR and CDR2 is FQNEAQ (reference sequence). Trimming removed 1 base at V and 4 bases at J, with 5 bases between. The CDR3 has 12 residues. CDR3 sequence: CASSLGVYEQYF. Written as DNA, the CDR3 is TGTGCCAGCAGCTTAGGAGTTTACGAGCAGTACTTC.

This clone was seen a handful of times. Other DNA sequences in this sample translate to the same CDR3. The CDR3 loop is CASSTDRNNQPQHF. The CDR3 DNA is TGTGCCAGTAGTACAGACAGAAACAATCAGCCCCAGCATTTT. The chain joins TRBV19 to TRBJ1-5; the D gene is possibly TRBD1 (5 bases). The CDR3 covers 14 residues. Germline assignment: CDR1 LNHDA and CDR2 SQIVND (reference sequence). V was shortened by 4 bases and J by 3 bases, with 10 bases between the two germline ends.

The rearrangement uses TRBV5-1 and TRBJ1-1; D is perhaps TRBD1 (5 bases). V was trimmed by 0 bases and J by 11 bases, leaving 11 bases between them. This CDR3 has 12 amino acids. CDR1 and CDR2 (germline): SGHRS, YFSETQ. DNA of the CDR3: TGCGCCAGCAGCTTGGAGGCAGGGCGGGCTTTCTTT. Amino acid sequence: CASSLEAGRAFF.

The rearrangement links TRBV10-1 to TRBJ2-5; TRBD2 agrees at 8 bases. The CDR3 consists of 16 residues. Germline V CDR1 and CDR2: WNHNN, SYGVQD (reference sequence). V lost 5 bases, J lost 2 bases, and 10 bases stayed unmatched. CDR3 region: CASSSTKRGLQETQYF. CDR3 DNA sequence: TGCGCCAGCAGTTCTACTAAGCGGGGGCTTCAAGAGACCCAGTACTTC.

This clone was seen a few times. The same CDR3 arises from other DNA sequences in this sample as well. The chain is built from TRBV28 and TRBJ1-2; D perhaps matches TRBD1 (6 bases). The V and J ends lost 5 bases and 4 bases respectively, with 8 bases between them. Germline CDR1 is MDHEN and CDR2 is SYDVKM. CDR3 length: 12 residues. The CDR3 DNA reads as TGTGCCAGCAGTCTGACAGGCTATGGCTACACCTTC. Amino acids: CASSLTGYGYTF.

The chain employs TRBV6-5 and TRBJ2-1, with 10 bases aligning to TRBD1. J was trimmed by 6 bases and V by 6 bases; bases with no gene match: 8. Germline CDR1 MNHEY, CDR2 SVGAGI. This CDR3 region has 15 residues. The CDR3 is CASSIDRGPINEQFF. CDR3 sequence (DNA): TGTGCCAGCAGCATCGACAGGGGGCCCATCAATGAGCAGTTCTTC.

This sequence joins TRBV7-9 and TRBJ1-4; D possibly corresponds to TRBD1 (5 bases). V dropped 5 bases and J dropped 0 bases, with 13 bases sitting between them. The CDR3 contains 16 residues. CDR1 is SEHNR, CDR2 FQNEAQ, per germline (reference sequence). The CDR3 DNA reads TGTGCCAGCAGCATCAGGGAAATGGCAACTAATGAAAAACTGTTTTTT. Translating it yields CASSIREMATNEKLFF. The complete variable domain, with remaining parts taken from reference TRBV7-9 and TRBJ1-4, reads DTGVSQNPRHKITKRGQNVTFRCDPISEHNRLYWYRQTLGQGPEFLTYFQNEAQLEKSRLLSDRFSAERPKGSFSTLEIQRTEQGDSAMYLCASSIREMATNEKLFFGSGTQLSVL.

This clone has just one count. The chain joins TRBV18 to TRBJ1-3; D is unclear. The CDR3 length is 15 residues. Per the germline V gene, CDR1 is KGHSH and CDR2 is LQKENI. Trimming removed 2 bases at V and 4 bases at J, with 12 bases between. The CDR3 sequence: CASSPITSQGNTIYF. DNA of the CDR3: TGTGCCAGCTCACCAATTACCTCACAAGGAAACACCATATATTTT.

The chain is built from TRBV29-1 and TRBJ1-2; 11 nucleotides match TRBD1. The CDR3 totals 13 residues. V shed 6 bases and J 6 bases; nucleotides not matched to a gene: 6. Germline assignment: CDR1 SQVTM and CDR2 ANQGSEA. CDR3 coding DNA: TGCAGCGTAGGGACAGGGGGGGTTGATGGCTACACCTTC. Protein product: CSVGTGGVDGYTF.

This clone appeared a few times. V gene TRBV19 combines with J gene TRBJ1-2; 10 bases are a match to TRBD1. V shed 3 bases and J 4 bases; nucleotides not matched to a gene: 2. CDR1 and CDR2 from the germline V gene are LNHDA and SQIVND (reference sequence). The CDR3 is made up of 14 amino acids. The chain's CDR3 is CASSMGQGPYGYTF. The CDR3 DNA follows: TGTGCCAGTAGTATGGGACAGGGGCCCTATGGCTACACCTTC.

V is TRBV6-5 and J is TRBJ2-1, with 10 bases lining up with TRBD2. The germline V gene encodes CDR1 MNHEY and CDR2 SVGAGI. The CDR3 runs 13 residues. Trimming took 6 bases from V and 8 from J; bases not matched to a gene: 4. CDR3 nucleotides: TGTGCCAGCAGCGAGCGGGGGGGCGATGAGCAGTTCTTC. Translation: CASSERGGDEQFF.

The chain combines TRBV6-2 or TRBV6-3 with TRBJ1-5; 9 nucleotides line up with TRBD1. This CDR3 has 17 residues. V lost 0 bases to trimming and J lost 2 bases; unmatched junction nucleotides: 5. Germline-derived CDR1 and CDR2 are MNHEY and SVGEGT. CDR3 DNA: TGTGCCAGCAGTTACTCGGGACAGGGTCTTCGCAATCAGCCCCAGCATTTT. This sequence encodes CASSYSGQGLRNQPQHF.

A few counts support this clone. The J gene is TRBJ2-1, the V gene TRBV5-1; 7 positions agree with TRBD2. The junction had 5 bases not matched to a gene; V was cut back by 5 bases and J by 0 bases. The CDR3 contains 15 residues. CDR1 SGHRS and CDR2 YFSETQ come from the germline V gene. The CDR3 nucleotides read TGCGCCAGCAGGCCAACGGGGGGCTCCTACAATGAGCAGTTCTTC. It encodes CASRPTGGSYNEQFF.

V gene TRBV12-3 or TRBV12-4 combines with J gene TRBJ2-2; D is perhaps TRBD2 (6 bases). This CDR3 comprises 13 residues. V lost 2 bases, J lost 6 bases, and 7 bases lay in between. CDR3 protein: CASSLTGAGELFF. DNA for the CDR3: TGTGCCAGCAGTTTAACGGGAGCCGGGGAGCTGTTTTTT.

This chain joins TRBV5-5 and TRBJ1-1; TRBD1 matches at 7 bases. This CDR3 is 13 amino acids long. The J segment lost 3 bases and the V segment lost 4 bases, leaving 3 bases of the junction unmatched. CDR1 is SGHKS, CDR2 YYEKEE, per germline (reference sequence). CDR3 sequence reads: CASSEGTDTEAFF. CDR3 nucleotides: TGTGCCAGCAGCGAAGGGACAGACACTGAAGCTTTCTTT.